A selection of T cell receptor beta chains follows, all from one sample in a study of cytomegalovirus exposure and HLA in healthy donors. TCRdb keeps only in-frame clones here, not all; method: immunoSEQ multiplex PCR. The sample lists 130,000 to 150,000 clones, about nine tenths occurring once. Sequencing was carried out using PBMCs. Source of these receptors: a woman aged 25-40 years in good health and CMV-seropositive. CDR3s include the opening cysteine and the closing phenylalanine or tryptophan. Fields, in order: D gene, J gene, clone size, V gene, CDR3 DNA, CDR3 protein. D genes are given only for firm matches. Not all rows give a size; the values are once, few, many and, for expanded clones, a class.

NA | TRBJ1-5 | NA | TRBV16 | TGTGCCAGCAGTGGGAGGGCCCCTGACAGCAATCAGCCCCAGCATTTT | CASSGRAPDSNQPQHF
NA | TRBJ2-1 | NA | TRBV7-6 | TGTGCCAGCAGTCGGACTTTCGGTTCCAATGAGCAGTTCTTC | CASSRTFGSNEQFF
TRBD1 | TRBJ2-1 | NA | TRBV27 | TGTGCCAGCAGCTTGGACAGGGGAGACAATGAGCAGTTCTTC | CASSLDRGDNEQFF
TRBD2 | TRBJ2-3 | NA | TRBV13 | TGTGCCAGCGCCTCCCAGCGGGGGGTCCCAGATACGCAGTATTTT | CASASQRGVPDTQYF
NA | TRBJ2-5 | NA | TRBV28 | TGTGCCAGCAGTTTTAGGATACGGATGTTGAGGTCCCAGTACTTC | CASSFRIRMLRSQYF
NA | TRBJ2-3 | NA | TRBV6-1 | TGTGCCAGCAGTGGACACAGGGCGCTATCCCAGGATACGCAGTATTTT | CASSGHRALSQDTQYF
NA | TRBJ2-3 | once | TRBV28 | TGTGCCAGCAGACCTACTAGCACAGATACGCAGTATTTT | CASRPTSTDTQYF
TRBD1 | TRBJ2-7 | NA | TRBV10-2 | TGCGCCAGCGGGGAGGACAGGGGGGTTTACGAGCAGTACTTC | CASGEDRGVYEQYF
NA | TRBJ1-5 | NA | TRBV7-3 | TGTGCCAGCACCCGCAAGGGGGACCTTAGCAATCAGCCCCAGCATTTT | CASTRKGDLSNQPQHF
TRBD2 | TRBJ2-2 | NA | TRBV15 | TGTGCCACCAGCAGAGATATGCTAGCGGGCGGGGAGCTGTTTTTT | CATSRDMLAGGELFF
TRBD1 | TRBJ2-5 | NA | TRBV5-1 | TGCGCCAGCAGCGCGGGACAGGGTGACGAGACCCAGTACTTC | CASSAGQGDETQYF
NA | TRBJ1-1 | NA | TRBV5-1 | TGCGCCAGCAGCTTGGAGCTGAACACTGAAGCTTTCTTT | CASSLELNTEAFF
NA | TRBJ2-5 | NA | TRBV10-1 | TGCGCCAGCAGTGAAGGAGGGACCCAGTACTTC | CASSEGGTQYF
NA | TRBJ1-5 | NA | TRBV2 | TGTGCCAGCAGTGAATGGGGCGACAATCAGCCCCAGCATTTT | CASSEWGDNQPQHF
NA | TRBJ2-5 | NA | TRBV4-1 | TGCGCCAGCAGCCAAGCATACATGGAGACCCAGTACTTC | CASSQAYMETQYF
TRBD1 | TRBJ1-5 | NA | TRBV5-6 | TGTGCCAGCAGCCGGGACAGGGTTCAGCCCCAGCATTTT | CASSRDRVQPQHF
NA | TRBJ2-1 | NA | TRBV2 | TGTGCCAGCCATTCTGACATTTTAGAGCAGTTCTTC | CASHSDILEQFF
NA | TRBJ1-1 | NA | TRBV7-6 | TGTGCCAGCAGCCTCTCCACTACTGTCGCTGAAGCTTTCTTT | CASSLSTTVAEAFF
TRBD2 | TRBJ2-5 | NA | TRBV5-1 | TGCGCCAGCAGCTTGGCCACTAGCGGGAGGGAAGAGACCCAGTACTTC | CASSLATSGREETQYF
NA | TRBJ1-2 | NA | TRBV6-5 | TGTGCCAGCAGCGTCCGGGCCATGAGGGATGGCTACACCTTC | CASSVRAMRDGYTF
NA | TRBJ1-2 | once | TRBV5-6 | TGTGCCAGCAGCTTGTGGGCTGTGGGTGGCTACACCTTC | CASSLWAVGGYTF
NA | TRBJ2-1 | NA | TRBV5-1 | TGCGCCAGCAGCTTTATAGGACAGACCTTCAATGAGCAGTTCTTC | CASSFIGQTFNEQFF
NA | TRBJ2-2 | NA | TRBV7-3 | TGTGCCAGCAGCTCCACAAACACCGGGGAGCTGTTTTTT | CASSSTNTGELFF
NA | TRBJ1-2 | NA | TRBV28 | TGTGCCAGCAGTTTATACGAGGGTAACTATGGCTACACCTTC | CASSLYEGNYGYTF
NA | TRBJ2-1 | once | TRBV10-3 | TGTGCCATCAGTGAATTCTCCCCCCCCTACAATGAGCAGTTCTTC | CAISEFSPPYNEQFF
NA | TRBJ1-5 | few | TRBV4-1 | TGCGCCAGCAGCCCGATTCAGGGGAATCAGCCCCAGCATTTT | CASSPIQGNQPQHF
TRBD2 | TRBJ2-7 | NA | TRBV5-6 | TGTGCCAGCAGCTTCCGGACTAGCGGGAGGGCCGGGGTCGAGCAGTACTTC | CASSFRTSGRAGVEQYF
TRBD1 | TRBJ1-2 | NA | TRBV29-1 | TGCAGCGTCCCCCTCTCCGACAGGGGAGTCTATGGCTACACCTTC | CSVPLSDRGVYGYTF
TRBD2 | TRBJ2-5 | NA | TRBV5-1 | TGCGCCAGCCAACGGAAGGAACTAGCGGGGGGTCGAGAGACCCAGTACTTC | CASQRKELAGGRETQYF
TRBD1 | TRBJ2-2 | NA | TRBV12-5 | TGTGCTAGTGGCGACGGGACAGAGAACACCGGGGAGCTGTTTTTT | CASGDGTENTGELFF
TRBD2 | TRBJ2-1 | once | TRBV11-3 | TGTGCCAGCAGCTACCGGACTAGCGGGGACCACAATGAGCAGTTCTTC | CASSYRTSGDHNEQFF
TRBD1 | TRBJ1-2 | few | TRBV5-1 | TGCGCCAGCCAATATGCGACAGGGGGTAATGGCTACACCTTC | CASQYATGGNGYTF
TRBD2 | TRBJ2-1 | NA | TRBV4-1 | TGCGCCAGCAGCCTCACTAGCGGGAATTTCGATGAGCAGTTCTTC | CASSLTSGNFDEQFF
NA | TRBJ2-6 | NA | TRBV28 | TGTGCCAGCAGTCTGGGGAGAGGGCCTGGGGCCAACGTCCTGACTTTC | CASSLGRGPGANVLTF